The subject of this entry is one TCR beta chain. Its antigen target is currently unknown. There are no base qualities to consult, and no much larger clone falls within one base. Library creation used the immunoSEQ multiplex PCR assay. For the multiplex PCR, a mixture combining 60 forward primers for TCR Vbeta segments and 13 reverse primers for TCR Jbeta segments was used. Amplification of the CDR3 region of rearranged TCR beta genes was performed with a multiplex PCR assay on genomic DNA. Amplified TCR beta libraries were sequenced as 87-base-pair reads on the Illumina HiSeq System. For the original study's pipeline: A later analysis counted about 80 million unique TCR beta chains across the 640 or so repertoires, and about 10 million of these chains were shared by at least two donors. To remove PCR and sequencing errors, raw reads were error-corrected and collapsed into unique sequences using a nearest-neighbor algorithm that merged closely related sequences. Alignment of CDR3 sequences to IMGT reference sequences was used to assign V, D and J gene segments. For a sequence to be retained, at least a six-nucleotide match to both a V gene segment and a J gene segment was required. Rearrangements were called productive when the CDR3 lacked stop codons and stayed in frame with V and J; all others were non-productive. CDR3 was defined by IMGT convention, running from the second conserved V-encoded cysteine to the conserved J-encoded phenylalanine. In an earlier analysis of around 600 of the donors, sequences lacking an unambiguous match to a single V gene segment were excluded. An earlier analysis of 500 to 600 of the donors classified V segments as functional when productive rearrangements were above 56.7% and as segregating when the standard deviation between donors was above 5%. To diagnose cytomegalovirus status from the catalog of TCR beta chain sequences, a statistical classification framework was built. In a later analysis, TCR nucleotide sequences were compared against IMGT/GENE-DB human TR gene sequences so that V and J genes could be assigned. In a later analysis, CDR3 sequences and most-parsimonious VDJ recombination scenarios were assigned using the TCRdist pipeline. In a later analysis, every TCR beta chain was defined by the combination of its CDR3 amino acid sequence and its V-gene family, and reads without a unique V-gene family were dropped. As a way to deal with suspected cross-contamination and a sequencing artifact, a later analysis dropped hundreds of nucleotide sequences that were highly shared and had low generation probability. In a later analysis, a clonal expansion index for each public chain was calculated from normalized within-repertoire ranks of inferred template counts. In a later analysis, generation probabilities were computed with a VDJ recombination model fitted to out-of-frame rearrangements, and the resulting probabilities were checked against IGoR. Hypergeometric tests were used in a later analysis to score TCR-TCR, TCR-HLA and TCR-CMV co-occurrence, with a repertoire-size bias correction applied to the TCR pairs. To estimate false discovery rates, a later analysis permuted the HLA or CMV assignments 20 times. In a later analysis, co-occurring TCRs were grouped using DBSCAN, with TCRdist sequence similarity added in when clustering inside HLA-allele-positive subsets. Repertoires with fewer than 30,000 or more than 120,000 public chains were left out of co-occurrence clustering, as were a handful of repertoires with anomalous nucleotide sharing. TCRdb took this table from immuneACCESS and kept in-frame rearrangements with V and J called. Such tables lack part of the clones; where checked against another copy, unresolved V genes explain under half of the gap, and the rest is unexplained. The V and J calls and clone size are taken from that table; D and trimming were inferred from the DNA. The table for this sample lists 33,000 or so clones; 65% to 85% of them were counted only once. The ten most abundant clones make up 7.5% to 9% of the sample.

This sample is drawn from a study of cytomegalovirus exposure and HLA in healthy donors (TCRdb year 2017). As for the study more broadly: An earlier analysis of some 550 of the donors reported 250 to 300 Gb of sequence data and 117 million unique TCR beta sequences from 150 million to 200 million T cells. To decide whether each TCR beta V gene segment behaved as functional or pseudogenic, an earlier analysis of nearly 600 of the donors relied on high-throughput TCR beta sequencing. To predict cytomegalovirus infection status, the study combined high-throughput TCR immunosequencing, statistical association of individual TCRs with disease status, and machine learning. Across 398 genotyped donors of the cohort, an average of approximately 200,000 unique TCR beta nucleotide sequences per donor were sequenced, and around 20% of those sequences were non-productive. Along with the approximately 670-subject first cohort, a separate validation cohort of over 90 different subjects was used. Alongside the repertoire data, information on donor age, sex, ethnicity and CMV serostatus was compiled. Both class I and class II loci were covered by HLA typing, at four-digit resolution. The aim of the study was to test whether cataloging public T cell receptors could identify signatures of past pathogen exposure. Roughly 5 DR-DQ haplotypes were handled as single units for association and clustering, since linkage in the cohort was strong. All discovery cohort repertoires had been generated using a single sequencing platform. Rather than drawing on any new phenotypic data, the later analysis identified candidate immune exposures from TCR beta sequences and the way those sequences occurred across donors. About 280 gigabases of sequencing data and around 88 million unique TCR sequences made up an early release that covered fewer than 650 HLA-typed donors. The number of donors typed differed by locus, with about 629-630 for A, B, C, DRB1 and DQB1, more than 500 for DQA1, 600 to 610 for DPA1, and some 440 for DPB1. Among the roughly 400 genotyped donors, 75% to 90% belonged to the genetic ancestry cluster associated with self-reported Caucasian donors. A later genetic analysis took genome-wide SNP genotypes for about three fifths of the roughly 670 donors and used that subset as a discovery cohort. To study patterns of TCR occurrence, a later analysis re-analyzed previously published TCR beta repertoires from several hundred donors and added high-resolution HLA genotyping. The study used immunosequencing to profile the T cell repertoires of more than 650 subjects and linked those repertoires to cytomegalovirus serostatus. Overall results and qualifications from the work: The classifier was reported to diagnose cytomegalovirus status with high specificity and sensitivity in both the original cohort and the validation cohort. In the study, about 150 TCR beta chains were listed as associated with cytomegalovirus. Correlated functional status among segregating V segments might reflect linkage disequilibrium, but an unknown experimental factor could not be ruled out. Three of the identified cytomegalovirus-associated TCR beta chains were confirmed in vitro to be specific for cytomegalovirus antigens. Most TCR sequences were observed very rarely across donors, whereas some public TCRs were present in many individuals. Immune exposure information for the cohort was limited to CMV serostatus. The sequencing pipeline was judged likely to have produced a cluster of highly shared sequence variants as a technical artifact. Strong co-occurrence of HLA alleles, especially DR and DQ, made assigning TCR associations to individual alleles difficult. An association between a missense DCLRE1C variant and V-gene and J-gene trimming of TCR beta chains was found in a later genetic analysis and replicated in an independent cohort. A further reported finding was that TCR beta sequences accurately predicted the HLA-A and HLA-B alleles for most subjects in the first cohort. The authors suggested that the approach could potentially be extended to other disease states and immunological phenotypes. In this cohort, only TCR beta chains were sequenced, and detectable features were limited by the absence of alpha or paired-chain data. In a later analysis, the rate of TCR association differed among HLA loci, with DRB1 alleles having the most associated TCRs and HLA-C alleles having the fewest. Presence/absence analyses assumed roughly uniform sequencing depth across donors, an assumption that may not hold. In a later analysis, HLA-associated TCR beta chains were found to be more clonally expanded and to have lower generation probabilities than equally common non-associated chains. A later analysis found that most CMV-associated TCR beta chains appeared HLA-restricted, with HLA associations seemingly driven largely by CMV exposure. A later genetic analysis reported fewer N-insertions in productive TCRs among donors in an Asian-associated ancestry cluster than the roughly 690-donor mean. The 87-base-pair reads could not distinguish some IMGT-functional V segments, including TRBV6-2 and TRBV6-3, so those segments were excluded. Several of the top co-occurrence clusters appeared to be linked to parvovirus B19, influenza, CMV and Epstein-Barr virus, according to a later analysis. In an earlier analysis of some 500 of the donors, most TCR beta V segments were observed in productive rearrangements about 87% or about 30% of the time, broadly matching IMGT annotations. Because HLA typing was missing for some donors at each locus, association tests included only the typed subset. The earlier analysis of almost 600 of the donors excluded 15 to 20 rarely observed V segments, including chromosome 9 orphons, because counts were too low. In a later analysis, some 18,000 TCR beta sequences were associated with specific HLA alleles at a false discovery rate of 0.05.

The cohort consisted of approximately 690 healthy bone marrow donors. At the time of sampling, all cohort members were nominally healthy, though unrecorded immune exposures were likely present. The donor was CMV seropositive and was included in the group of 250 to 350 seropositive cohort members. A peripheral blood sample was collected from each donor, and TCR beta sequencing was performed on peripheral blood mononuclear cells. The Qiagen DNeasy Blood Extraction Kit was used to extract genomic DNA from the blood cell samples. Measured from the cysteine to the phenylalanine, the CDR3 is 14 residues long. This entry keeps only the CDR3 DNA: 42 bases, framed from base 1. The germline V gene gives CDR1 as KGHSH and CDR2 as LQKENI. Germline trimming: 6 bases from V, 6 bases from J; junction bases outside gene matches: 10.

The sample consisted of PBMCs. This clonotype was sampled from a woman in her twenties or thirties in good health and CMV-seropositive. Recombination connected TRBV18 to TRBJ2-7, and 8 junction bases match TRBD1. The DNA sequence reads TGTGCCAGCTCTATAGACAGGGGTCCCTGCGAGCAGTACTTC. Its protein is CASSIDRGPCEQYF.